This TCR beta chain was sequenced for a study of blood T cell repertoires in COVID-19. Study-level background: From the United States, Italy and Spain came samples of acute and convalescent COVID-19. T cells, B-cell-depleted T cells, or PBMCs supplied cDNA or gDNA.

As processed by the authors: Amplified reference gene primers provided the basis for estimating nucleated cell counts. Repertoires were generated with immunoSEQ multiplex PCR, while TCRdb's copy carries only in-frame clones and drops some. V and J calls and clone size follow that table, whereas D and trimming were derived from the DNA. The sample lists about 15,000 clones, less than 80% occurring once. Germline-derived CDR1 and CDR2 are MGHDK and SYGVNS. V shed 6 bases and J 10 bases; nucleotides not matched to a gene: 7. The CDR3 has 12 amino acids. Input material: peripheral blood. The chain carries TRBV25-1 and TRBJ1-1, with 8 nucleotides matching TRBD1. The receptor was isolated from a man between 65 and 85 years old with active or convalescent COVID-19. The CDR3 protein is CASSTADRGAFF. The CDR3 coding sequence is TGTGCCAGCAGCACAGCTGACAGGGGAGCTTTCTTT.